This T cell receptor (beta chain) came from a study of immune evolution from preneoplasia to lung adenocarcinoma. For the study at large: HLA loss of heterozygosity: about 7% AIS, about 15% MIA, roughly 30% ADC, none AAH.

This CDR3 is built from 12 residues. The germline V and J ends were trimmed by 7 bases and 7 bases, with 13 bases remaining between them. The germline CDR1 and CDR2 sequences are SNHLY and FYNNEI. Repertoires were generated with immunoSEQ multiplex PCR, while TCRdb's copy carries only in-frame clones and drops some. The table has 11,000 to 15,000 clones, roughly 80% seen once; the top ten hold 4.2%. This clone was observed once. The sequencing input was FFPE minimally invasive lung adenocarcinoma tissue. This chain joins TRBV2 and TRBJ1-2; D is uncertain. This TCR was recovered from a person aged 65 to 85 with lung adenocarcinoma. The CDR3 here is CASKLAETGYTF. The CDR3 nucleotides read TGTGCCAGCAAGTTGGCAGAAACTGGCTACACCTTC.